This TCR beta chain was captured by sequencing in a study of early T cells in non-severe SARS-CoV-2 infection. In the study overall: Whole-blood bulk RNA, unsorted, was sequenced, and chains were unpaired. Overall study findings and caveats: Clonotype matching in VDJdb favored anti-spike CD8 responses and did not capture private and CD4 specificities.

Each cDNA molecule carried a unique molecular identifier. TCRdb ran MiXCR on the 5' RACE reads and lists one entry per CDR3 protein. The table lists tens of thousands of distinct CDR3 sequences, 10% to 15% of them singletons, with about 4.4% in the top ten. There are many counts of this clonotype. Antigen unknown. Sequenced input: whole blood. The receptor was derived from an adult who was a healthcare worker with PCR-confirmed SARS-CoV-2 infection or an uninfected control (not recorded which).

CDR3 in DNA: TGCAGTGCTAGTTTTAAGAACGGGGGCAACACCGGGGAGCTGTTTTTT. Translating gives CSASFKNGGNTGELFF. The chain combines TRBV20-1 with TRBJ2-2; D possibly uses TRBD1 or TRBD2 (6 bases each). The V end lost 3 bases, the J end lost 2 bases, and 16 bases lay between the germline ends. Germline CDR1 is DFQATT and CDR2 is SNEGSKA (reference sequence). The CDR3 loop spans 16 amino acids.